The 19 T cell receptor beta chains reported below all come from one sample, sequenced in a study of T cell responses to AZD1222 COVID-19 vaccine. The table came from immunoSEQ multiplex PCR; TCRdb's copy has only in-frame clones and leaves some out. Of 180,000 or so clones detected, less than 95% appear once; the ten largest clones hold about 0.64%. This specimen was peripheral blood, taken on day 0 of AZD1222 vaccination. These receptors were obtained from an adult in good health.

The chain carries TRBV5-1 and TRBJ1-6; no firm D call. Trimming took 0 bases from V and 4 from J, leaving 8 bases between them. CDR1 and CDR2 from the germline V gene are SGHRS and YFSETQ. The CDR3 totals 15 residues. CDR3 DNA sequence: TGCGCCAGCAGCTTGGATGGAGGGTATAATTCACCCCTCCACTTT. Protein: CASSLDGGYNSPLHF.

The CDR3 region has the DNA TGCGCCAGCAGCCCCGACAGGGGGGGTGGCTACACCTTC. The encoded protein is CASSPDRGGGYTF. This rearrangement joins TRBV4-1 to TRBJ1-2; 9 nucleotides line up with TRBD1. The CDR3 is made up of 13 amino acids. Germline CDR1 reads MGHRA; CDR2 reads YSYEKL. V trimming: 4 bases; J trimming: 7 bases; junction bases outside the gene matches: 4.

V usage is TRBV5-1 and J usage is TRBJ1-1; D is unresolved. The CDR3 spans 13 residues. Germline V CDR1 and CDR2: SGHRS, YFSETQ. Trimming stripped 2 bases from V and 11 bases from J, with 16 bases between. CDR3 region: CASSFEGPKGAFF. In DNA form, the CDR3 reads TGCGCCAGCAGCTTCGAAGGCCCCAAGGGTGCTTTCTTT.

The CDR3 DNA reads TGTGCCAGCAATATCCAGGGGATGCGGCAGCCCCAGCATTTT. Its protein product is CASNIQGMRQPQHF. The chain combines TRBV2 with TRBJ1-5, with D perhaps TRBD1 (6 bases). The CDR3 sequence is 14 residues long. The germline V and J ends were trimmed by 7 bases and 7 bases, with 17 bases remaining between them. Germline loops: CDR1 SNHLY, CDR2 FYNNEI.

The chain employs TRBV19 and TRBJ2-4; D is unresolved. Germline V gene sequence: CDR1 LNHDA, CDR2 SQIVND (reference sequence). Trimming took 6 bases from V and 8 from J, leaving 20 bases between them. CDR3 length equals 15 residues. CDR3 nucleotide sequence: TGTGCCAGTAGCCTCGGTGGCCAGCCCTCGGACATTCAGTACTTC. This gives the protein CASSLGGQPSDIQYF. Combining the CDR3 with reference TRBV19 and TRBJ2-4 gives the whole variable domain DGGITQSPKYLFRKEGQNVTLSCEQNLNHDAMYWYRQDPGQGLRLIYYSQIVNDFQKGDIAEGYSVSREKKESFPLTVTSAQKNPTAFYLCASSLGGQPSDIQYFGAGTRLSVL.

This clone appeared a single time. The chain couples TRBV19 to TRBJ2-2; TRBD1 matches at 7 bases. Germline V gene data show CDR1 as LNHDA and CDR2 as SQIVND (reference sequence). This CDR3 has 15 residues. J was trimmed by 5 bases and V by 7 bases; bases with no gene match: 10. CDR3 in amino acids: CASTLRAGGTGELFF. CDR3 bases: TGTGCCAGTACCCTGAGGGCAGGGGGAACCGGGGAGCTGTTTTTT.

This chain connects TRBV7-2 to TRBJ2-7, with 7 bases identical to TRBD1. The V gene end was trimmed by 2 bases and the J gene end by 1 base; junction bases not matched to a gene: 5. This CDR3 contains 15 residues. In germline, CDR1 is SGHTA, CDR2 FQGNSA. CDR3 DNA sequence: TGTGCCAGCAGCTTACGAGGGGGCGAGTCCTACGAGCAGTACTTC. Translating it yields CASSLRGGESYEQYF.

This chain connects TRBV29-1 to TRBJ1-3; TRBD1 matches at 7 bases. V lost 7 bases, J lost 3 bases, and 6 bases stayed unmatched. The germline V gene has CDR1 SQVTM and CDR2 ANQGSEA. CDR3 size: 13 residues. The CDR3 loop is CSGFDRVGNTIYF. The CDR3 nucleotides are TGCAGCGGATTCGACAGGGTTGGAAACACCATATATTTT. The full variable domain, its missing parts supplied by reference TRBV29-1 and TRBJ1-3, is SAVISQKPSRDICQRGTSLTIQCQVDSQVTMMFWYRQQPGQSLTLIATANQGSEATYESGFVIDKFPISRPNLTFSTLTVSNMSPEDSSIYLCSGFDRVGNTIYFGEGSWLTVV.

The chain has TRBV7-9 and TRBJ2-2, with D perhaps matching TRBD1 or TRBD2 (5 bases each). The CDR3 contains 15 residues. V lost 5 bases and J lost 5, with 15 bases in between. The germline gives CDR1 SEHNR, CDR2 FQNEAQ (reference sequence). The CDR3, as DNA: TGTGCCAGCAGCGGATCTAGCTGGGGGACCGGGGAGCTGTTTTTT. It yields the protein CASSGSSWGTGELFF.

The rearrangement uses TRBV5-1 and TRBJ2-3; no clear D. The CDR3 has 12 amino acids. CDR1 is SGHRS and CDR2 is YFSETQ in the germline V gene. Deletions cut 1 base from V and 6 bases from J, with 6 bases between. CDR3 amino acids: CASSLSGDTQYF. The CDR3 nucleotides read TGCGCCAGCAGCTTGTCAGGCGATACGCAGTATTTT.

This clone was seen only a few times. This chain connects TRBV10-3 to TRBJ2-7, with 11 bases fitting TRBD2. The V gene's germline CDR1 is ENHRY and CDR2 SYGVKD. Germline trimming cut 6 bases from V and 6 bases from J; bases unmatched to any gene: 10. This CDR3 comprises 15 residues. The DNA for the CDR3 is TGTGCCATCAGGGAAGGGACTAGCGGAGTGGGCGAGCAGTACTTC. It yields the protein CAIREGTSGVGEQYF.

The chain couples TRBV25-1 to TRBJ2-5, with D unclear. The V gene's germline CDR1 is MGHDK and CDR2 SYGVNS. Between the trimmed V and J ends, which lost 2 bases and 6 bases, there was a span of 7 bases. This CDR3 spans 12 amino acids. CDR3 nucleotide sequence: TGTGCCAGCAGTGAAAGAACACAGACCCAGTACTTC. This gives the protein CASSERTQTQYF.

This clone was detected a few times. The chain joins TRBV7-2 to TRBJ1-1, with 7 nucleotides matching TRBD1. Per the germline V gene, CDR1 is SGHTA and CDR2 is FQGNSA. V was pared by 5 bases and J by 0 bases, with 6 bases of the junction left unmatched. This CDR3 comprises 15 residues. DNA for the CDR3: TGTGCCAGCAGCCCTCAGACAGGGATGAACACTGAAGCTTTCTTT. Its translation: CASSPQTGMNTEAFF.

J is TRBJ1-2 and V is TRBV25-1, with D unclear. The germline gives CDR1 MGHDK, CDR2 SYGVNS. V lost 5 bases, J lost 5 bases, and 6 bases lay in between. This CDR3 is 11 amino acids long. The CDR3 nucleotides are TGTGCCAGCAGTCACGTTTATGGCTACACCTTC. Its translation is CASSHVYGYTF.

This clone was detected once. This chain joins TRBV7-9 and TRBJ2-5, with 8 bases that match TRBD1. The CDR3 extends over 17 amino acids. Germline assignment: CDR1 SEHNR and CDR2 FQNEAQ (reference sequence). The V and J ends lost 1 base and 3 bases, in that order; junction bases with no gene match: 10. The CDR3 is CASSLGHGTGYEETQYF. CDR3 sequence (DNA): TGTGCCAGCAGCTTAGGGCATGGGACAGGATATGAAGAGACCCAGTACTTC. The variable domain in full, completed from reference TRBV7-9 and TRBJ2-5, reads DTGVSQNPRHKITKRGQNVTFRCDPISEHNRLYWYRQTLGQGPEFLTYFQNEAQLEKSRLLSDRFSAERPKGSFSTLEIQRTEQGDSAMYLCASSLGHGTGYEETQYFGPGTRLLVL.

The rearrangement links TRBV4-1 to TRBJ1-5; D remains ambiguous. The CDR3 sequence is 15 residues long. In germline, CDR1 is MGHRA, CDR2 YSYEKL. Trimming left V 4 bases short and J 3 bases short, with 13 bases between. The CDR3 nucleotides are TGCGCCAGCAGCCGAAATGAGGGAGTCAATCAGCCCCAGCATTTT. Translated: CASSRNEGVNQPQHF.

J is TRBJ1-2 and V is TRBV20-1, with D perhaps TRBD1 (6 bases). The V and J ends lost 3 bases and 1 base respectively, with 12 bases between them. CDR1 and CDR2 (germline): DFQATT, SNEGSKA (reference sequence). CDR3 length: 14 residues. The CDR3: CSASGGGDNYGYTF. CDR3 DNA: TGCAGTGCTAGTGGGGGCGGGGATAACTATGGCTACACCTTC.

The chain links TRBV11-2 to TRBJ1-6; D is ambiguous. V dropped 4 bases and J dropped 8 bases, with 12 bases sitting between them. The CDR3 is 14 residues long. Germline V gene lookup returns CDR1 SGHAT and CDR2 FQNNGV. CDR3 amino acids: CASSYAPEDSPLHF. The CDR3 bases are TGTGCCAGCAGCTACGCACCAGAAGATTCACCCCTCCACTTT. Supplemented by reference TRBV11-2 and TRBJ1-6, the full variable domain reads EAGVAQSPRYKIIEKRQSVAFWCNPISGHATLYWYQQILGQGPKLLIQFQNNGVVDDSQLPKDRFSAERLKGVDSTLKIQPAKLEDSAVYLCASSYAPEDSPLHFGNGTRLTVT.

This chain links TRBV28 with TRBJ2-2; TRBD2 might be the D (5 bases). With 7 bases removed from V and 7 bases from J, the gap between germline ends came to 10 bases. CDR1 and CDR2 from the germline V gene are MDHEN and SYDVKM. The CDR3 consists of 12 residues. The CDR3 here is CASIAAGGELFF. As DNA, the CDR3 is TGTGCCAGCATCGCGGCGGGCGGGGAGCTGTTTTTT.